A single sample is the source of the 24 T cell receptor beta chains below, sequenced in a study of OX40 agonist ivuxolimab in advanced cancers. Libraries were prepared through the immunoSEQ multiplex PCR assay. The immuneACCESS repertoire file appears here via TCRdb, limited to in-frame rearrangements. These files lack a portion of the clones; in checked studies, under half of the deficit traces to unresolved V genes, and the cause of the others is not known. The sample table records approximately 20,000 clones; more than 70% of these occur just once. More than 25% of the sample belongs to the ten largest clones. The source was CD4+ or CD8+ T cells sorted from blood, collected in a trial of the OX40 agonist ivuxolimab. These receptors all stem from an adult with an advanced solid tumor such as melanoma, head and neck, liver or kidney cancer.

J is TRBJ2-5 and V is TRBV5-5; 8 positions agree with TRBD1. Judging by the DNA end, TRBJ2-7 fits better; the J call may be wrong. The CDR3 totals 12 residues. Germline V CDR1 and CDR2: SGHKS, YYEKEE (reference sequence). In nucleotides, the CDR3 is TGTGCCAGCTACTCAGGGGGCCTCGAGCAGTACTTC. This sequence encodes CASYSGGLEQYF.

This clone was detected only a few times. The chain combines TRBV7-9 with TRBJ1-2; D ambiguous. The CDR3 runs 18 residues. Trimming removed 4 bases at V and 3 bases at J, with 24 bases between. In germline, CDR1 is SEHNR, CDR2 FQNEAQ (reference sequence). CDR3 loop: CASSSDLESSSPYYGYTF. DNA for the CDR3: TGTGCCAGCAGCTCGGACCTTGAATCGAGTAGCCCCTACTATGGCTACACCTTC.

With respect to this clone: Within the sample, other DNA sequences also encode this same CDR3. The chain couples TRBV11-2 to TRBJ1-5; TRBD1 aligns across 10 bases. V shed 1 base and J 0 bases; nucleotides not matched to a gene: 3. The CDR3 totals 17 residues. Germline V gives CDR1 SGHAT, CDR2 FQNNGV. The CDR3 nucleotides are TGTGCCAGCAGCTTAGGGACAGGGGGACTTAGCAATCAGCCCCAGCATTTT. Translated, it gives CASSLGTGGLSNQPQHF. Drawing the rest from reference TRBV11-2 and TRBJ1-5, the complete variable domain is EAGVAQSPRYKIIEKRQSVAFWCNPISGHATLYWYQQILGQGPKLLIQFQNNGVVDDSQLPKDRFSAERLKGVDSTLKIQPAKLEDSAVYLCASSLGTGGLSNQPQHFGDGTRLSIL.

This clone has ten or more counts. The V and J genes are TRBV6-1 and TRBJ1-5; D call uncertain. CDR1 is MNHNS and CDR2 is SASEGT in the germline V gene. The V and J ends lost 1 base and 3 bases respectively, with 10 bases between them. The CDR3 runs to 15 residues. The DNA for the CDR3 is TGTGCCAGCAGTGAAGTGGGCAAACTCAATCAGCCCCAGCATTTT. This translates into CASSEVGKLNQPQHF.

V is TRBV5-1 and J is TRBJ2-7, with 9 bases matching TRBD1. The CDR3 loop spans 17 amino acids. The germline V gene has CDR1 SGHRS and CDR2 YFSETQ. Losses at the gene ends were 0 bases for V and 3 bases for J; bases not matched to a gene: 10. The CDR3 DNA follows: TGCGCCAGCAGCTTGGTGGCAGCAGGACAGGGGATCTACGAGCAGTACTTC. Amino acids: CASSLVAAGQGIYEQYF.

This chain uses TRBV13 with TRBJ2-3; 8 bases align to TRBD2. After removal of 6 bases from V and 3 bases from J, the junction contained 14 bases not matched to a gene. Per the germline V gene, CDR1 is PRHDT and CDR2 is FYEKMQ (reference sequence). This CDR3 region has 17 residues. CDR3 in amino acids: CASRGTGGADYTDTQYF. The DNA of the CDR3 is TGTGCCAGCAGAGGGACGGGGGGGGCCGATTATACAGATACGCAGTATTTT.

This CDR3 reads CASSLRDGNYGYTF. CDR3 DNA: TGTGCCAGCAGCTTAAGGGACGGCAACTATGGCTACACCTTC. The chain has TRBV13 and TRBJ1-2, with D maybe TRBD1 (5 bases). Trimming stripped 2 bases from V and 2 bases from J, with 9 bases between. CDR3 length equals 14 residues. The germline V gene encodes CDR1 PRHDT and CDR2 FYEKMQ (reference sequence).

The chain is built from TRBV29-1 and TRBJ1-1; D is perhaps TRBD1 (6 bases). V shed 3 bases and J shed 2 bases, with 13 bases lying between them. Germline lookup yields CDR1 SQVTM and CDR2 ANQGSEA. The CDR3 spans 14 residues. The CDR3 sequence is CSVEGVGTNTEAFF. The CDR3 bases are TGCAGCGTTGAGGGTGTGGGGACAAACACTGAAGCTTTCTTT.

The CDR3 DNA reads TGTGCCAGCAGTACGGGACTAGCCTCCTACGAGCAGTACTTC. Its translation: CASSTGLASYEQYF. The chain recombines TRBV27 with TRBJ2-7, with 9 bases identical to TRBD2. The ends lost 5 bases at V and 0 bases at J; junction bases unmatched: 2. The CDR3 spans 14 residues. Germline lookup yields CDR1 MNHEY and CDR2 SMNVEV (reference sequence).

This sequence joins TRBV27 and TRBJ2-1, with 10 nucleotides matching TRBD2. Germline values: CDR1 MNHEY, CDR2 SMNVEV (reference sequence). The V and J ends lost 5 bases and 0 bases, in that order; junction bases with no gene match: 4. CDR3 length: 16 amino acids. The CDR3 here is CASSPWTSGSYNEQFF. The CDR3 DNA is TGTGCCAGCAGTCCATGGACTAGCGGCTCCTACAATGAGCAGTTCTTC.

CDR3 nucleotide sequence: TGCGCCAGCAGCCAACTCCGGGACCCTACCCGCTACGAGCAGTACTTC. Its translation: CASSQLRDPTRYEQYF. V gene TRBV4-1 combines with J gene TRBJ2-7, with D perhaps TRBD1 or TRBD2 (5 bases each). The CDR3 spans 16 residues. The germline gives CDR1 MGHRA, CDR2 YSYEKL. V dropped 2 bases and J dropped 3 bases, with 17 bases sitting between them.

The chain couples TRBV7-9 to TRBJ2-5; TRBD2 agrees at 9 bases. Germline-derived CDR1 and CDR2 are SEHNR and FQNEAQ (reference sequence). The trim removed 6 bases at V and 4 bases at J, leaving 12 bases unmatched. The CDR3 is made up of 16 amino acids. CDR3 sequence (DNA): TGTGCCAGCAGTTCAGCTAGGCGGGGGGGCGGAGAGACCCAGTACTTC. Translation gives CASSSARRGGGETQYF.

The rearrangement joins TRBV6-5 to TRBJ1-1; a weak D match, TRBD1 (5 bases). There are 13 residues in the CDR3. Trimming removed 2 bases from V and 1 base from J, with 5 bases in between. From germline, CDR1 is MNHEY and CDR2 SVGAGI. CDR3 nucleotides: TGTGCCAGCAGTTACGGGACGAACACTGAAGCTTTCTTT. This encodes CASSYGTNTEAFF.

This clone was recorded only once. The chain has TRBV13 and TRBJ2-1; TRBD1 matches 9 bases. Germline V gene lookup returns CDR1 PRHDT and CDR2 FYEKMQ (reference sequence). V dropped 2 bases and J dropped 2; count of bases not matched to a gene: 1. The CDR3 sequence is 15 residues long. CDR3 region: CASSLRDRAYNEQFF. The CDR3 coding sequence is TGTGCCAGCAGCTTAAGGGACAGGGCCTACAATGAGCAGTTCTTC.

Only one count was recorded for this clone. The CDR3 bases are TGCGCCAGCAGCCAGGGGGTCGACATGAACACTGAAGCTTTCTTT. Translated, it gives CASSQGVDMNTEAFF. The chain recombines TRBV4-1 with TRBJ1-1; a possible D gene is TRBD1 (5 bases). The germline CDR1 and CDR2 sequences are MGHRA and YSYEKL. The CDR3 is 15 amino acids. Trimming took 3 bases from V and 0 from J, leaving 11 bases between them.

This rearrangement joins TRBV27 to TRBJ1-1, with D possibly being TRBD1 (5 bases). V lost 2 bases and J lost 1, with 11 bases in between. Germline V CDR1 and CDR2: MNHEY, SMNVEV (reference sequence). The CDR3 totals 15 residues. The CDR3: CASSLRQGPNTEAFF. The CDR3 bases are TGTGCCAGCAGTTTAAGGCAGGGCCCGAACACTGAAGCTTTCTTT.

The gene calls are TRBV11-3 and TRBJ1-3; D gene uncertain. V lost 5 bases, J lost 6 bases, and 11 bases lay in between. From germline, CDR1 is SGHNT and CDR2 YENEEA. The CDR3 has 13 amino acids. CDR3 DNA: TGTGCCAGCAGCCCTCAAAATGAAAACACCATATATTTT. Its translation: CASSPQNENTIYF.

The chain joins TRBV7-9 to TRBJ1-6; 9 bases match TRBD1. V lost 6 bases to trimming and J lost 7 bases; unmatched junction nucleotides: 4. The CDR3 loop spans 14 amino acids. Germline V gives CDR1 SEHNR, CDR2 FQNEAQ (reference sequence). CDR3 amino acids: CASRGDRANSPLHF. Here the CDR3 DNA reads TGTGCCAGCAGAGGGGACAGGGCCAATTCACCCCTCCACTTT.

This clone has just a few counts. The rearrangement links TRBV27 to TRBJ1-1; tentative D call: TRBD1 (5 bases). Germline CDR1 MNHEY, CDR2 SMNVEV (reference sequence). Between the trimmed V and J ends, which lost 7 bases and 0 bases, there was a span of 12 bases. This CDR3 spans 14 amino acids. Written as DNA, the CDR3 is TGTGCCAGCATCCCCCCAGGGATGAACACTGAAGCTTTCTTT. Protein sequence: CASIPPGMNTEAFF.

For this clone: This same CDR3 is encoded by further DNA sequences in the sample. This chain links TRBV4-3 with TRBJ2-5, with a weak D call TRBD2 (5 bases). The germline V gene encodes CDR1 LGHNA and CDR2 YSLEER. Trimming stripped 0 bases from V and 2 bases from J, with 10 bases between. The CDR3 is 15 amino acids. The CDR3 DNA reads TGCGCCAGCAGCCAAGATGGAGGCCGACAAGAGACCCAGTACTTC. Translation: CASSQDGGRQETQYF.

The V call is TRBV2, the J call TRBJ1-2; 7 bases align to TRBD1. CDR1 is SNHLY and CDR2 is FYNNEI in the germline V gene. J was trimmed by 1 base and V by 1 base; bases with no gene match: 6. This CDR3 comprises 16 residues. The chain's CDR3 is CASSEEGTAINYGYTF. The CDR3 nucleotides read TGTGCCAGCAGTGAAGAGGGGACAGCAATTAACTATGGCTACACCTTC.

This chain joins TRBV9 and TRBJ2-7; D call uncertain. In germline, CDR1 is SGDLS, CDR2 YYNGEE. This CDR3 is 13 amino acids long. V shed 2 bases and J shed 2 bases, with 8 bases lying between them. The CDR3, as DNA: TGTGCCAGCAGCGTTGACGGAACCTACGAGCAGTACTTC. This codes for CASSVDGTYEQYF. The entire variable domain, with the rest obtained from reference TRBV9 and TRBJ2-7, is as follows: DSGVTQTPKHLITATGQRVTLRCSPRSGDLSVYWYQQSLDQGLQFLIQYYNGEERAKGNILERFSAQQFPDLHSELNLSSLELGDSALYFCASSVDGTYEQYFGPGTRLTVT.

The V call is TRBV4-3, the J call TRBJ1-2; D gene unclear. Germline CDR1 and CDR2: LGHNA and YSLEER. Trimming left V 0 bases short and J 6 bases short, with 8 bases between. The CDR3 is 13 amino acids. CDR3 loop: CASSQDSRNGYTF. CDR3 in DNA: TGCGCCAGCAGCCAAGATAGCAGAAATGGCTACACCTTC.

V and J are TRBV28 and TRBJ2-1, with 8 bases identical to TRBD2. This CDR3 has 17 amino acids. CDR1 and CDR2 from the germline V gene are MDHEN and SYDVKM. V gave up 5 bases and J gave up 6 bases; unmatched junction bases: 15. CDR3 in amino acids: CASSPLTGTRTPNEQFF. The CDR3 nucleotides are TGTGCCAGCAGTCCTCTAACCGGGACTAGGACGCCCAATGAGCAGTTCTTC.